Below, 21 T cell receptor beta chains from the same sample are listed, as sequenced in a study of T cells expressing NK-cell markers. TCRdb reprocessed the 5' RACE reads, keeping one entry per CDR3 protein, no DNA. The sample has about 380,000 distinct CDR3 sequences. Sequenced: blood T cells: a sorted CD56 or NKG2C T cell subset, CD4+ or CD8+ T cells, or bulk PBMC T cells (not recorded which). These receptors were collected from a man aged 18 to 69 in good health.

The chain joins TRBV3-1 to TRBJ1-2; TCRdb picks TRBD1, but there is no DNA to check that call. The CDR3 has 17 residues. From germline, CDR1 is LGHDT and CDR2 YNNKEL (reference sequence). CDR3 amino acids: CASSRGYRGGAGYGYTF. Full variable domain (remainder filled in from reference TRBV3-1 and TRBJ1-2): DTAVSQTPKYLVTQMGNDKSIKCEQNLGHDTMYWYKQDSKKFLKIMFSYNNKELIINETVPNRFSPKSPDKAHLNLHINSLELGDSAVYFCASSRGYRGGAGYGYTFGSGTRLTVV.

This chain links TRBV25-1 with TRBJ1-5. The CDR3 totals 12 residues. Germline CDR1 is MGHDK and CDR2 is SYGVNS. The CDR3 reads CASSEVGQPQHF.

This rearrangement joins TRBV6-1 to TRBJ1-1; as DNA is missing, the TRBD1 call by TCRdb cannot be tested. This CDR3 comprises 15 residues. CDR1 MNHNS and CDR2 SASEGT come from the germline V gene. Here the CDR3 reads CASSIDRTPNTEAFF.

This rearrangement joins TRBV12-3 or TRBV12-4 to TRBJ1-3; TCRdb's D gene call, TRBD1, goes unchecked for lack of DNA. CDR3 length: 15 amino acids. CDR3 sequence reads: CATLVDGLSGNTIYF.

J is TRBJ2-5 and V is TRBV6-1; absent DNA, TCRdb's TRBD2 call cannot be checked. This CDR3 contains 16 residues. Germline V CDR1 and CDR2: MNHNS, SASEGT. The CDR3 sequence: CASSGLTGDFGETQYF.

CDR3 in amino acids: CASSPGQERLGWGQAAFF. The J gene is TRBJ1-1, the V gene TRBV14; the TCRdb call, TRBD1, lacks DNA for checking. This CDR3 has 18 residues. Germline CDR1 reads SGHDN; CDR2 reads FVKESK.

This sequence joins TRBV3-1 and TRBJ2-1; TCRdb selects TRBD2, and the lack of DNA leaves this call unchecked. This CDR3 region has 16 residues. Germline CDR1 and CDR2: LGHDT and YNNKEL (reference sequence). The CDR3 region is CASSQMTNEIYNEQFF.

The chain joins TRBV12-3 or TRBV12-4 to TRBJ2-2; no DNA is available, so the TRBD2 call from TCRdb remains unchecked. The CDR3 is 16 residues long. The CDR3 protein is CASSGTLLPGTGELFF.

This rearrangement joins TRBV6-6 to TRBJ1-1. The germline CDR1 and CDR2 sequences are MNHNY and SVGAGI (reference sequence). The CDR3 has 13 amino acids. The CDR3 is CASSLRIGTEAFF.

V usage is TRBV6-1 and J usage is TRBJ2-1; TCRdb reports TRBD1, a call that lacks DNA to check it against. The CDR3 spans 13 residues. Germline loops: CDR1 MNHNS, CDR2 SASEGT. CDR3 loop: CASSERGANEQFF.

V is TRBV20-1 and J is TRBJ2-5; TCRdb lists TRBD2, though no DNA is available to test this call. The CDR3 consists of 16 residues. CDR1 and CDR2 from the germline V gene are DFQATT and SNEGSKA (reference sequence). The CDR3 is CSARGLAGAPPWTQYF.

This chain uses TRBV7-2 with TRBJ1-2; the D gene TCRdb calls, TRBD1, cannot be checked with no DNA. The CDR3 covers 14 residues. Germline V gene sequence: CDR1 SGHTA, CDR2 FQGNSA. The CDR3 region is CASSLVDGGYGYTF.

The rearrangement uses TRBV9 and TRBJ2-1. Germline CDR1 and CDR2: SGDLS and YYNGEE. The CDR3 runs to 13 residues. This CDR3 reads CASSIDSYNEQFF.

The rearrangement links TRBV27 to TRBJ2-5; TCRdb designates TRBD1, a call that cannot be tested without DNA. Germline-derived CDR1 and CDR2 are MNHEY and SMNVEV (reference sequence). CDR3 length: 14 residues. The CDR3: CASSLKLGVHTQYF.

The chain is built from TRBV28 and TRBJ2-1; TCRdb's D gene call, TRBD2, goes unchecked for lack of DNA. The CDR3 is made up of 18 amino acids. Per germline, CDR1 MDHEN and CDR2 SYDVKM. CDR3 loop: CASSSPSSGGFSYNEQFF.

The chain carries TRBV7-8 and TRBJ2-7; TCRdb returns TRBD2, unconfirmable since there is no DNA. In germline, CDR1 is SGHVS, CDR2 FQNEAQ. The CDR3 contains 16 residues. The CDR3 spells CASSGGATRRTYEQYF.

The V gene is TRBV5-6, the J gene TRBJ1-2; the TCRdb D gene call, TRBD1, has no DNA to confirm it. CDR1 and CDR2 (germline): SGHDT, YYEEEE. The CDR3 is made up of 13 amino acids. The CDR3: CASSLGGFYGYTF.

V usage is TRBV7-9 and J usage is TRBJ2-3; without DNA, the TCRdb call of TRBD1 cannot be checked. This CDR3 is built from 15 residues. CDR1 is SEHNR, CDR2 FQNEAQ, per germline (reference sequence). CDR3 region: CASTGGAVITDTQYF.

The chain couples TRBV5-6 to TRBJ1-4; TCRdb outputs TRBD1, but without DNA this stays unchecked. Germline assignment: CDR1 SGHDT and CDR2 YYEEEE. The CDR3 spans 13 residues. The CDR3 here is CASSFRVNEKLFF.

The V call is TRBV7-9, the J call TRBJ2-5; TCRdb's D gene call, TRBD1, goes unchecked for lack of DNA. This CDR3 has 17 residues. CDR1 and CDR2 from the germline V gene are SEHNR and FQNEAQ (reference sequence). CDR3: CASSQPRAGTGPQTQYF.

The chain has TRBV6-2 or TRBV6-3 and TRBJ2-7; the TCRdb D gene call, TRBD1, has no DNA to confirm it. This CDR3 has 15 amino acids. Germline CDR1 and CDR2: MNHEY and SVGEGT. CDR3 loop: CASTPLGQGAYEQYF.